These 5 T cell receptor beta chains share one sample of origin, sequenced in a study of cytomegalovirus exposure and HLA in healthy donors. The PCR had 60 Vbeta and 13 Jbeta primers. Sequencing used immunoSEQ multiplex PCR; TCRdb keeps in-frame clones, though not all of them. The data hold tens of thousands of clones, with over 9% observed a single time. The source material was PBMCs. These receptors were obtained from a man in his sixties in good health and CMV-seropositive.

This clone was detected only a few times. The V and J genes are TRBV12-5 and TRBJ2-7, with 9 bases aligning to TRBD1. Trimming cost V 1 base and J 2 bases; bases outside gene matches: 6. The CDR3 totals 16 residues. Germline V gene sequence: CDR1 LGHNT, CDR2 FRNRAP. CDR3 region: CASGLDWDRVTYEQYF. The CDR3 region has the DNA TGTGCTAGTGGTTTGGACTGGGACAGGGTGACCTACGAGCAGTACTTC.

This clone was seen more than once but under ten times. V gene TRBV9 combines with J gene TRBJ2-2; possible D gene TRBD1, 6 bases. The CDR3 totals 15 residues. Per the germline V gene, CDR1 is SGDLS and CDR2 is YYNGEE. Trimming left V 4 bases short and J 4 bases short, with 14 bases between. CDR3 sequence (DNA): TGTGCCAGCAGCTCTACGAGGACAGTCACCGGGGAGCTGTTTTTT. Residues: CASSSTRTVTGELFF.

The V and J genes are TRBV4-1 and TRBJ1-4; 9 positions agree with TRBD1. CDR1 MGHRA and CDR2 YSYEKL come from the germline V gene. Losses at the gene ends were 5 bases for V and 1 base for J; bases not matched to a gene: 5. The CDR3 runs 16 residues. This CDR3 reads CASSFRDRETNEKLFF. In nucleotides, the CDR3 is TGCGCCAGCAGCTTTCGGGACAGGGAAACTAATGAAAAACTGTTTTTT.

The rearrangement joins TRBV9 to TRBJ2-7, with D possibly matching TRBD2 (6 bases). From germline, CDR1 is SGDLS and CDR2 YYNGEE. The CDR3 has 13 amino acids. V lost 4 bases and J 7 bases, leaving 15 bases between the germline ends. Written as DNA, the CDR3 is TGTGCCAGCAGCTTAGGGATGGGGGGAGAGCAGTACTTC. Amino acid sequence: CASSLGMGGEQYF.

This clone was found a few times. J is TRBJ2-2 and V is TRBV5-1; the D gene is possibly TRBD1 (6 bases). CDR1 is SGHRS and CDR2 is YFSETQ in the germline V gene. The CDR3 runs to 15 residues. Trimming left V 1 base short and J 4 bases short, with 11 bases between. CDR3 in amino acids: CASSLQGPSTGELFF. The CDR3 coding sequence is TGCGCCAGCAGCTTGCAGGGGCCAAGCACCGGGGAGCTGTTTTTT.